This entry is about one T cell receptor beta chain. The target antigen is unknown. Germline CDR1 ENHRY, CDR2 SYGVKD. The V and J ends lost 2 bases and 0 bases respectively, with 13 bases between them. The CDR3 runs 16 residues. Participants, patients aged 18 to 65, had newly diagnosed hyperthyroidism with a duration under 2 months. Amplified TCR beta CDR3 regions derived from RNA transcripts. In the first-round RT-PCR of the TCR CDR3, the HTBI primer set was used. MiXCR, applied by TCRdb to the multiplex PCR reads, yields one record per CDR3 protein. In the table there are a few hundred thousand distinct CDR3 sequences, 46% of which are singletons. This record comes from a study of T cells in Graves' hyperthyroidism and ophthalmopathy. Study results and limitations: Ophthalmopathy, which appeared later, was predicted by the model a median approximately 6.7 months before onset. Most expanded thyroid clonotypes above 0.001 recurred in blood.

The genes are TRBV10-3 and TRBJ1-2; D is possibly TRBD1 (6 bases). This sequence originates from a woman in her late teens or twenties with Graves' hyperthyroidism. The sample taken for sequencing was peripheral blood or thyroid tissue (not recorded which). The CDR3 loop reads CAISEPGEFPNYGYTF. CDR3 DNA sequence: TGTGCCATCAGTGAGCCAGGGGAGTTTCCTAACTATGGCTACACCTTC.